Listed here are 3 T cell receptor beta chains from one sample, sequenced in a study of cytomegalovirus exposure and HLA in healthy donors. PCR was performed using 60 Vbeta and 13 Jbeta primers. Clones were read by immunoSEQ multiplex PCR, and TCRdb kept only the in-frame ones, dropping some. The sample contains fewer than 65,000 clones, roughly 86% of which appear only once. Sequencing used PBMCs. The receptors derive from a man between 18 and 35 years old in good health and CMV-seronegative.

DNA of the CDR3: TGTGCCAGCAGTTACCCCCGGGGCGGGGACTATGGCTACACCTTC. This sequence encodes CASSYPRGGDYGYTF. The rearrangement joins TRBV6-6 to TRBJ1-2; TRBD1 might be the D (5 bases). Germline V gene lookup returns CDR1 MNHNY and CDR2 SVGAGI (reference sequence). V was shortened by 2 bases and J by 3 bases, with 13 bases between the two germline ends. This CDR3 has 15 residues.

The chain has TRBV6-1 and TRBJ1-6; weak D call: TRBD1 (5 bases). Germline loops: CDR1 MNHNS, CDR2 SASEGT. The CDR3 covers 14 residues. Trimming pared 1 base from V and 10 bases from J, leaving 11 bases between. The CDR3 DNA follows: TGTGCCAGCAGTGAAGTTCTGGGGCCCTCACCCCTCCACTTT. Residues: CASSEVLGPSPLHF.

The rearrangement joins TRBV5-1 to TRBJ1-4; 7 nucleotides line up with TRBD1. Losses at the gene ends were 3 bases for V and 12 bases for J; bases not matched to a gene: 11. The CDR3 covers 14 residues. Germline V gene sequence: CDR1 SGHRS, CDR2 YFSETQ. CDR3 nucleotides: TGCGCCAGCAGCTCGGGACAGTGGGGGTCCGAACTGTTTTTT. This gives the protein CASSSGQWGSELFF.